A selection of T cell receptor beta chains follows, all from one sample in a study of identical twins. From the 5' RACE reads, TCRdb called clonotypes with MiXCR, one entry per CDR3 protein. The sample includes 450,000 or so distinct CDR3 sequences, roughly an eighth of them seen just once. This sample was shared with a second study, whose subject was yellow fever vaccine responses in identical twins.

Sequenced sample: CD4+ T cells sorted from blood. The receptors originated from a woman between 18 and 29 years old in good health. Each CDR3 is given with its conserved first and last residue. D genes are given only for firm matches. A clone size is listed for some rows: how often the clone was seen (once, few, many), or a class if it is expanded.

D gene	V gene	clone size	J gene	CDR3 DNA	CDR3 protein
.	TRBV12-3/TRBV12-4	.	TRBJ1-1	TGTGCCAGCAGTTTACGCCAGAATGCCCCTGAAGCTTTCTTT	CASSLRQNAPEAFF
.	TRBV27	.	TRBJ2-5	TGTGCCAGCAGTTTAAACAGACCTCAAGAGACCCAGTACTTC	CASSLNRPQETQYF
.	TRBV11-1	once	TRBJ2-4	TGTGCCAGCAGCTCCCTGACCCGGAACAAAAACATTCAGTACTTC	CASSSLTRNKNIQYF
.	TRBV27	.	TRBJ2-7	TGTGCCAGCGGGGAACATATCCCCTACGAGCAGTACTTC	CASGEHIPYEQYF
.	TRBV18	.	TRBJ2-5	TGTGCCAGCTCACCAATCGAAGAGACCCAGTACTTC	CASSPIEETQYF
TRBD2	TRBV13	.	TRBJ2-1	TGTGCCAGCAGCCTACTTAACCTGGGACTAGCGGGGGCCCCCAGCCTGGACAATGAGCAGTTCTTC	CASSLLNLGLAGAPSLDNEQFF
TRBD2	TRBV4-1	few	TRBJ2-3	TGCGCCAGCAGCCAACAGATTAGCGGGGGAGGCACAGATACGCAGTATTTT	CASSQQISGGGTDTQYF
TRBD2	TRBV20-1	few	TRBJ2-3	TGCAGTGCTAGAGCCCCTAGCGGGGGGGCAGATACGCAGTATTTT	CSARAPSGGADTQYF
TRBD1	TRBV15	few	TRBJ1-5	TGTGCCACCAGCGGACAGGGCAATCAGCCCCAGCATTTT	CATSGQGNQPQHF
TRBD2	TRBV7-3	few	TRBJ2-2	TGTGCCAGCAGCTATGGGGGGGCGAACACCGGGGAGCTGTTTTTT	CASSYGGANTGELFF
.	TRBV29-1	many	TRBJ2-3	TGCAGCGCCGCGGGTAGCGGTTACACAGATACGCAGTATTTT	CSAAGSGYTDTQYF
.	TRBV25-1	.	TRBJ2-5	TGTGCCAGCAGTAAGAAGTCCGGGACACCTAAAGAGACCCAGTACTTC	CASSKKSGTPKETQYF
.	TRBV5-1	many	TRBJ2-7	TGTGCCAGCAGCTTCGACAGCTACGAGCAGTACTTC	CASSFDSYEQYF
TRBD2	TRBV7-9	.	TRBJ2-5	TGTGCCAGCAGACGACTAGCGGGACAAGAGACCCAGTACTTC	CASRRLAGQETQYF
TRBD2	TRBV19	.	TRBJ2-4	TGTGCCAGTAGTATCGGCGGGGGAGCCAAAAACATTCAGTACTTC	CASSIGGGAKNIQYF
TRBD1	TRBV6-1	.	TRBJ2-6	TGTGCCAGTTACAGGGGGACAAGCTCTGGGGCCAACGTCCTGACTTTC	CASYRGTSSGANVLTF
TRBD2	TRBV7-9	few	TRBJ2-7	TGTGCCAGCAGCTTTGCGGGAGGGGCCTACGAGCAGTACTTC	CASSFAGGAYEQYF
TRBD2	TRBV10-2	.	TRBJ2-7	TGCGCCAGTACTCAGGGCCGACTAGCGGGAGGGCCTTACGAGCAGTACTTC	CASTQGRLAGGPYEQYF
.	TRBV9	.	TRBJ2-1	TGTGCCAGCAGCGTAGTGTTCAGGTCGAGTTCCCACAATGAGCAGTTCTTC	CASSVVFRSSSHNEQFF
TRBD2	TRBV7-9	.	TRBJ2-3	TGTGCCAGCAGCCGGGGGGGTAGCGGGGCCGTCCATACGCAGTATTTT	CASSRGGSGAVHTQYF